The T cell receptor (beta chain) described here comes from a study of blood T cells in healthy people across ages. Study-wide findings and caveats: Roughly linear declines in TCR beta diversity per million T cells occurred with age.

On this clonotype: Its target is not known.

Primed by a sample-barcoded 5' primer and a J-beta primer mix, a second PCR proceeded for 7 to 11 cycles. Via MiXCR, TCRdb re-called the 5' RACE reads, giving one row per CDR3 protein. Of approximately 670,000 distinct CDR3 sequences in the sample, approximately 40% were seen once. Germline V gene data show CDR1 as MNHEY and CDR2 as SMNVEV (reference sequence). The CDR3 covers 16 residues. J gave up 3 bases and V 0 bases, and 8 bases lay outside the gene matches. The donors, all healthy, were Caucasians living in Russia, aged roughly 6 to 100. The V and J genes are TRBV27 and TRBJ2-7; 7 positions agree with TRBD2. The source of this sequence is a man at least 80 years old in good health. Material for sequencing was blood. The DNA for the CDR3 is TGTGCCAGCAGTTTATCGGCGGCGTCGGGGGGCTACGAGCAGTACTTC. Protein: CASSLSAASGGYEQYF.